A single sample gave rise to the 21 T cell receptor beta chains below, sequenced in a study of human T cells and chemical hapten exposure (dated by TCRdb to 2020 to 2023). Library prep was done by RACE. The sequencing machine was a NextSeq 500. TCRdb ran its own pipeline on the public reads, namely fastp trimming at Q25 and MiXCR clone calling, and kept in-frame beta chains. A single entry per CDR3 protein holds the most common genes and DNA from its merged rows. Present in this sample are about 97,000 distinct CDR3 sequences, around a quarter of which were seen just once. The ten largest clonotypes hold over 9% of the sample. The time point label for this specimen denotes: patch test 3, about 24 weeks after DPC sensitization. Explained via the paper, the treatment or condition label denotes: therapeutic diphenylcyclopropenone sensitization with weekly scalp DPC. The material was whole blood, obtained in connection with sensitization to the hapten diphenylcyclopropenone (DPC). The receptors shown here come from a middle-aged man with alopecia areata. Some clones in this sample may be carry-over from other donors' samples.

This chain connects TRBV21-1 to TRBJ2-3; the DNA was not used to check the table's D call, TRBD1. TRBV21-1 counts as a pseudogene. This CDR3 contains 16 residues. CDR3 loop: CASSKEGTGGTDTQYF. The DNA of the CDR3 is TGTGCCAGCAGCAAAGAGGGGACAGGGGGCACGGATACGCAGTATTTT.

This clonotype was detected a few times. V and J are TRBV13 and TRBJ2-5; maybe TRBD2 (6 bases). The CDR3 is 15 residues long. Germline V lookup: CDR1 PRHDT, CDR2 FYEKMQ (reference sequence). The V end was cut by 5 bases, the J end by 5 bases, with 18 bases between. This CDR3 is CASSTRDSLDETQYF. The CDR3 nucleotides are TGTGCCAGCAGCACACGGGACTCTCTCGACGAGACCCAGTACTTC.

This clonotype showed up just a few times. Relative to the germline gene, one junction end is altered; a read error may explain this. The V and J genes are TRBV4-3 and TRBJ1-4; no firm D call. Germline V lookup: CDR1 LGHNA, CDR2 YSLEER. The CDR3 sequence is 15 residues long. The CDR3 is CASSQDRNSPKGLFF. CDR3 nucleotide sequence: TGTGCCAGCAGCCAAGATCGTAATTCCCCTAAAGGACTGTTTTTT.

This clonotype was picked up a small number of times. The V call is TRBV2, the J call TRBJ2-2; 9 nucleotides align to TRBD2. The CDR3 covers 16 residues. J lost 5 bases, V lost 6 bases, and 10 bases had no gene match. Germline V gene sequence: CDR1 SNHLY, CDR2 FYNNEI. CDR3 amino acids: CASRLLAGPGTGELFF. The CDR3 DNA is TGTGCCAGCAGACTCCTAGCGGGGCCAGGGACCGGGGAGCTGTTTTTT.

The table lists this clonotype with a few counts. The genes are TRBV20-1 and TRBJ1-2; TRBD1 aligns across 7 bases. CDR1 and CDR2 from the germline V gene are DFQATT and SNEGSKA (reference sequence). The ends lost 3 bases at V and 4 bases at J; junction bases unmatched: 2. The CDR3 has 12 residues. The CDR3 is CSARTGPYGYTF. The CDR3 DNA reads as TGCAGTGCTAGGACAGGGCCCTATGGCTACACCTTC.

This clonotype was counted many times. This chain links TRBV5-6 with TRBJ2-7; D is unresolved. V was cut by 0 bases and J by 6 bases, with 7 bases left in between. This CDR3 is built from 12 residues. CDR1 and CDR2 from the germline V gene are SGHDT and YYEEEE. The CDR3: CASSLGPGEQYF. CDR3 DNA sequence: TGTGCCAGCAGCTTGGGCCCGGGCGAGCAGTACTTC. Based on the CDR3 plus reference TRBV5-6 and TRBJ2-7, the full variable domain is DAGVTQSPTHLIKTRGQQVTLRCSPKSGHDTVSWYQQALGQGPQFIFQYYEEEERQRGNFPDRFSGHQFPNYSSELNVNALLLGDSALYLCASSLGPGEQYFGPGTRLTVT.

J is TRBJ2-1 and V is TRBV7-3, with 8 bases fitting TRBD1. Trimming cost V 3 bases and J 6 bases; bases outside gene matches: 4. Germline V gene data show CDR1 as SGHTA and CDR2 as FQGTGA. The CDR3 is made up of 14 amino acids. CDR3 DNA sequence: TGTGCCAGCAGCTTGGACAGGGCAACCAATGAGCAGTTCTTC. It is translated as CASSLDRATNEQFF.

A few counts support this clonotype. The rearrangement joins TRBV27 to TRBJ1-1, with D unresolved. Trimming removed 6 bases from V and 10 bases from J, with 12 bases in between. This CDR3 contains 11 residues. Germline loops: CDR1 MNHEY, CDR2 SMNVEV (reference sequence). CDR3 sequence (DNA): TGTGCCAGCAGAAGTCCCGTGGGAGCTTTCTTT. Translating it yields CASRSPVGAFF.

This clonotype was counted only a few times. The chain joins TRBV19 to TRBJ2-3; 7 bases are a match to TRBD1. V lost 5 bases, J lost 6 bases, and 8 bases stayed unmatched. CDR3 length equals 14 residues. CDR1 and CDR2 (germline): LNHDA, SQIVND (reference sequence). CDR3 in DNA: TGTGCCAGTAGTGGACAGGCCCTTACGGATACGCAGTATTTT. Translation: CASSGQALTDTQYF. The entire variable domain, with the rest obtained from reference TRBV19 and TRBJ2-3, is as follows: DGGITQSPKYLFRKEGQNVTLSCEQNLNHDAMYWYRQDPGQGLRLIYYSQIVNDFQKGDIAEGYSVSREKKESFPLTVTSAQKNPTAFYLCASSGQALTDTQYFGPGTRLTVL.

The sample holds a few counts of this clonotype. This rearrangement joins TRBV7-3 to TRBJ2-1; D remains ambiguous. This CDR3 comprises 9 residues. Germline V gene lookup returns CDR1 SGHTA and CDR2 FQGTGA. V lost 7 bases and J lost 14, with 9 bases in between. The CDR3 loop is CASTHLEFF. DNA of the CDR3: TGTGCCAGCACCCACCTCGAGTTCTTC.

This clonotype came up a few times. At one end the junction does not follow the germline gene, possibly because of a read error. The rearrangement uses TRBV6-1 and TRBJ2-4; TRBD2 matches 7 bases. Germline V gene lookup returns CDR1 MNHNS and CDR2 SASEGT. The CDR3 totals 11 residues. CDR3 DNA: TGTGCCAGCAGTGGCGGGACTACCACGTCCTTC. Translated: CASSGGTTTSF.

The rearrangement joins TRBV2 to TRBJ2-2, with 8 bases lining up with TRBD1. CDR3 length equals 13 residues. Per the germline V gene, CDR1 is SNHLY and CDR2 is FYNNEI. With V trimmed by 6 bases and J by 5 bases, 2 bases remained unmatched. The CDR3 sequence: CASRTGATGELFF. CDR3 in DNA: TGTGCCAGCAGGACAGGGGCTACCGGGGAGCTGTTTTTT.

This clonotype was picked up a small number of times. The chain uses TRBV7-9 and TRBJ2-2; D remains ambiguous. Trimming pared 5 bases from V and 4 bases from J, leaving 14 bases between. CDR1 is SEHNR and CDR2 is FQNEAQ in the germline V gene (reference sequence). The CDR3 totals 15 residues. CDR3 sequence (DNA): TGTGCCAGCAGCCACACATCAACGGCCACCGGGGAGCTGTTTTTT. As protein: CASSHTSTATGELFF. The complete variable domain, with remaining parts taken from reference TRBV7-9 and TRBJ2-2, reads DTGVSQNPRHKITKRGQNVTFRCDPISEHNRLYWYRQTLGQGPEFLTYFQNEAQLEKSRLLSDRFSAERPKGSFSTLEIQRTEQGDSAMYLCASSHTSTATGELFFGEGSRLTVL.

The chain couples TRBV5-1 to TRBJ2-7, with 13 nucleotides matching TRBD2. The CDR3 totals 14 residues. The germline gives CDR1 SGHRS, CDR2 YFSETQ. With V trimmed by 4 bases and J by 5 bases, 3 bases remained unmatched. The CDR3 DNA reads as TGCGCCAGCAGCCCTGGGACTAGCGGGGACGAGCAGTACTTC. This gives the protein CASSPGTSGDEQYF.

V usage is TRBV20-1 and J usage is TRBJ2-7, with TRBD2 as a possible D gene (5 bases). Between the trimmed V and J ends, which lost 0 bases and 9 bases, there was a span of 12 bases. The CDR3 contains 12 residues. From germline, CDR1 is DFQATT and CDR2 SNEGSKA (reference sequence). The CDR3 here is CSARDPGFGQYF. The CDR3 region has the DNA TGCAGTGCTAGAGATCCGGGGTTTGGGCAGTACTTC.

The chain couples TRBV7-9 to TRBJ1-4, with D unresolved. Germline values: CDR1 SEHNR, CDR2 FQNEAQ (reference sequence). This CDR3 comprises 15 residues. Trimming left V 1 base short and J 3 bases short, with 9 bases between. Here the CDR3 reads CASSLGIGANEKLFF. CDR3 DNA sequence: TGTGCCAGCAGCTTAGGAATTGGAGCTAATGAAAAACTGTTTTTT.

The rearrangement uses TRBV29-1 and TRBJ1-2, with TRBD1 matching over 7 bases. The CDR3 totals 11 residues. The trim removed 4 bases at V and 7 bases at J, leaving 3 bases unmatched. From germline, CDR1 is SQVTM and CDR2 ANQGSEA. CDR3 sequence (DNA): TGCAGCGTTGGGCAGGGGGGTGGCTACACCTTC. It codes for CSVGQGGGYTF.

The genes are TRBV12-3 or TRBV12-4 and TRBJ2-1, with 15 bases lining up with TRBD2. CDR3 length: 15 residues. The J segment lost 8 bases and the V segment lost 4 bases, leaving 3 bases of the junction unmatched. The CDR3 loop is CASSSRTSGRDEQFF. The CDR3 DNA is TGTGCCAGCAGTTCCCGGACTAGCGGGAGGGATGAGCAGTTCTTC.

In this sample, this clonotype turned up a few times. The rearrangement links TRBV9 to TRBJ2-3; TRBD1 is a possible D gene (5 bases). The germline V gene encodes CDR1 SGDLS and CDR2 YYNGEE. This CDR3 is built from 15 residues. V was pared by 0 bases and J by 6 bases, with 14 bases between. This CDR3 reads CASSVEAQVPDTQYF. DNA for the CDR3: TGTGCCAGCAGCGTAGAGGCACAGGTCCCGGATACGCAGTATTTT.

The V call is TRBV20-1, the J call TRBJ2-7; 11 nucleotides match TRBD2. The CDR3 sequence is 16 residues long. Trimming removed 6 bases from V and 5 bases from J; junction bases left unmatched: 15. Germline assignment: CDR1 DFQATT and CDR2 SNEGSKA (reference sequence). As DNA, the CDR3 is TGCAGTGCCCCCGGCACACTGACTAGCGGGAAAGACGAGCAGTACTTC. Amino acid sequence: CSAPGTLTSGKDEQYF.

The chain joins TRBV7-3 to TRBJ2-1; 13 bases line up with TRBD2. The CDR3 runs 15 residues. Per germline, CDR1 SGHTA and CDR2 FQGTGA. The V gene end was trimmed by 5 bases and the J gene end by 9 bases; junction bases not matched to a gene: 7. Here the CDR3 reads CASSLTSGRISEQFF. The CDR3, as DNA: TGTGCCAGCAGCCTGACTAGCGGGAGGATCAGTGAGCAGTTCTTC.